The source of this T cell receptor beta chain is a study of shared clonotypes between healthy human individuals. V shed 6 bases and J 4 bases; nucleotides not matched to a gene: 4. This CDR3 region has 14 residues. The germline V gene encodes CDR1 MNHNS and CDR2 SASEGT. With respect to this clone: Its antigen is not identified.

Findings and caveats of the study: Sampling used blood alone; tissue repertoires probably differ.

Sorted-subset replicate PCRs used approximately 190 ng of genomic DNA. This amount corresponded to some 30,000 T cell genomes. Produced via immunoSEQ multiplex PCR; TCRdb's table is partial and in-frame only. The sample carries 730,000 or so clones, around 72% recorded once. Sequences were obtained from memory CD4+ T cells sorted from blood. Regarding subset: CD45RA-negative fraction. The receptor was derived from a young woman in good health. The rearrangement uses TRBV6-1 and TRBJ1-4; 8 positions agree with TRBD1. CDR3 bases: TGTGCCAGCAGCTGGACAGGGATTAATGAAAAACTGTTTTTT. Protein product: CASSWTGINEKLFF.